This is a list of T cell receptor beta chains from one sample in a study of blood T cell repertoires in COVID-19. Repertoires were generated with immunoSEQ multiplex PCR, while TCRdb's copy carries only in-frame clones and drops some. The profile shows 150,000 or so clones, about 79% of them singletons. The sequencing input was peripheral blood. These receptors all come from a woman of 80 years or more with active or convalescent COVID-19. Both conserved end residues are part of each CDR3. D genes are given only for firm matches. Only some rows state a clone size, as once, few, many or a class for expanded clones.

j_gene,d_gene,v_gene,abundance,CDR3nt,CDR3aa
TRBJ2-3,TRBD2,TRBV2,-,TGTGCCAGCAACCCCGGGGGGGCTTTCCCAGATACGCAGTATTTT,CASNPGGAFPDTQYF
TRBJ2-7,TRBD1,TRBV3-1/TRBV3-2,-,TGTGCCAGCAGCCAATTTGGGACAGGTGGGAAATACTACGAGCAGTACTTC,CASSQFGTGGKYYEQYF
TRBJ1-1,-,TRBV6-2/TRBV6-3,-,TGTGCCAGCAGTTACGCCGCGGGGGGCGGGACTGAAGCTTTCTTT,CASSYAAGGGTEAFF
TRBJ2-7,TRBD1,TRBV5-1,-,TGCGCCAGCAGGAAAGGAGGACAGGGATCCCACGAGCAGTACTTC,CASRKGGQGSHEQYF
TRBJ2-1,TRBD2,TRBV5-1,-,TGCGCCAGCAGCCTGGCTCTAGCGGGGGGGCCCTGGTCCTACAATGAGCAGTTCTTC,CASSLALAGGPWSYNEQFF
TRBJ2-2,-,TRBV12-5,-,TGTGCTAGTGGTTTAGGTCGGGTGGTCGGGGAGCTGTTTTTT,CASGLGRVVGELFF
TRBJ1-4,TRBD1,TRBV6-1,-,TGTGCCAGCAGTGGGCGGGACAGGGGCCCGTCGAATGAAAAACTGTTTTTT,CASSGRDRGPSNEKLFF
TRBJ1-4,TRBD1,TRBV19,-,TGTGCCAGTAGTATACGGACAGGGGGAGAAAAACTGTTTTTT,CASSIRTGGEKLFF
TRBJ1-1,-,TRBV5-1,few,TGCGCCAGCAGAATCTACAGTACCACTGAAGCTTTCTTT,CASRIYSTTEAFF
TRBJ2-3,TRBD2,TRBV9,-,TGTGCCAGCAGTAGGGGGGTAGCGGGGATCGTAGATACGCAGTATTTT,CASSRGVAGIVDTQYF
TRBJ2-1,-,TRBV19,few,TGTGCCAGTAGACAGGGTTTAGGGGAGCAGTTCTTC,CASRQGLGEQFF
TRBJ1-5,-,TRBV21-1,-,TGTGCCAGCAGCAAAGGCGGACAGGGCTGGGATCAGCCCCAGCATTTT,CASSKGGQGWDQPQHF
TRBJ2-2,-,TRBV5-6,-,TGTGCCACCCAACGGGTCCAGGGGCAAGGACCCGGGGAGCTGTTTTTT,CATQRVQGQGPGELFF
TRBJ2-1,TRBD1,TRBV10-3,few,TGTGCCACGATCCAGGGACAGGGCGGCCCCACGTCTAGACCCCATGAGCAGTTCTTC,CATIQGQGGPTSRPHEQFF
TRBJ1-3,-,TRBV11-2,-,TGTGCCAGCAGCTTAGCGCCTCGCGGGGGCATCATATCTGGAAACACCATATATTTT,CASSLAPRGGIISGNTIYF
TRBJ1-1,-,TRBV5-1,-,TGCGCCAGCAGCTTGCTCGCCAGGGATGATGCTTTCTTT,CASSLLARDDAFF
TRBJ1-3,TRBD1,TRBV3-1/TRBV3-2,-,TGTGCCAGCAGCCAAGATCTTGGGACAGGGCAGCCCGGAAACACCATATATTTT,CASSQDLGTGQPGNTIYF
TRBJ1-2,-,TRBV2,-,TGTGCCAAACAGGGCGGGTTTGGCTATGGCTACACCTTC,CAKQGGFGYGYTF
TRBJ2-2,-,TRBV18,-,TGTGCCAGTCACAAAGGGGCCGGGGAGCTGTTTTTT,CASHKGAGELFF
TRBJ2-5,-,TRBV4-1,-,TGCGCCAGCAGCCAATTGAATGGAGGGTCAGAGACCCAGTACTTC,CASSQLNGGSETQYF
TRBJ1-2,-,TRBV6-5,-,TGTGCCAGCAGTTTCTCCGGGGGGGATGGCTACACCTTC,CASSFSGGDGYTF
TRBJ1-5,-,TRBV19,once,TGTGCCAGTAGTTCAGTAAATCAGCCCCAGCATTTT,CASSSVNQPQHF
TRBJ1-2,TRBD1,TRBV5-1,-,TGCGCCAGCAGTCCAGACAGGGGCCGCAACTATGGCTACACCTTC,CASSPDRGRNYGYTF
TRBJ2-7,TRBD2,TRBV4-1,-,TGCGCCAGCAGCCACGGGGGGGAGGGGCAGTACTTC,CASSHGGEGQYF
TRBJ2-5,-,TRBV6-2/TRBV6-3,once,TGTGCCAGCAGTTACCTACTCCAAGAGACCCAGTACTTC,CASSYLLQETQYF
TRBJ1-3,-,TRBV25-1,-,TGTGCCAGCAGTGAAGCGGTGAACTCTGGAAACACCATATATTTT,CASSEAVNSGNTIYF
TRBJ1-5,-,TRBV28,-,TGTGCCAGCACCCTGGGGCGGTGGAACAATCAGCCCCAGCATTTT,CASTLGRWNNQPQHF
TRBJ2-3,-,TRBV14,-,TGTGCCAGCAGCCGCGGCTTGATTCCAGATACGCAGTATTTT,CASSRGLIPDTQYF
TRBJ1-2,TRBD1,TRBV2,-,TGTGCCAGCAGTCGGACAGGGGGAAACTATGGCTACACCTTC,CASSRTGGNYGYTF
TRBJ1-4,-,TRBV6-5,-,TGTGCCAGCACCCCAACACAGGGCACTAATGAAAAACTGTTTTTT,CASTPTQGTNEKLFF
TRBJ1-2,-,TRBV9,-,TGTGCCAGCAGCGTAGTCGGGTATGGCTACACCTTC,CASSVVGYGYTF
TRBJ1-4,TRBD1,TRBV5-1,-,TGCGCCAGCACCACGGACAGGGGAAATGAAAAACTGTTTTTT,CASTTDRGNEKLFF
TRBJ1-5,TRBD1,TRBV6-5,-,TGTGCCAGCAGAGGAACCGGGACAGGGGATCAGCCCCAGCATTTT,CASRGTGTGDQPQHF
TRBJ1-4,-,TRBV28,-,TGTGCCAGCAGTCCTGTCGGGGATTTGGAAAAACTGTTTTTT,CASSPVGDLEKLFF
TRBJ1-5,-,TRBV5-4,-,TGTGCCAGCAGCTTGGTCCCAGGGGGCAATCAGCCCCAGCATTTT,CASSLVPGGNQPQHF
TRBJ2-5,TRBD1,TRBV12-5,-,TGTGCTAGTAGTACAGGGGCGGGTAGGGAGACCCAGTACTTC,CASSTGAGRETQYF
TRBJ1-1,-,TRBV11-3,few,TGTGCCAGCAGCTGGCGGGGTGGTGAAGCTTTCTTT,CASSWRGGEAFF
TRBJ2-3,-,TRBV24-1,-,TGTGCCACCAGTGCCCCAGGGCCCAACCCTAGCACAGATACGCAGTATTTT,CATSAPGPNPSTDTQYF
TRBJ2-7,-,TRBV27,-,TGTGCCAGCAGTCCCCAGACAGGCCCCTACGAGCAGTACTTC,CASSPQTGPYEQYF
TRBJ2-5,-,TRBV6-5,-,TGTGCCAGCAGTTACTTGGGCACGCCGAACCAAGAGACCCAGTACTTC,CASSYLGTPNQETQYF
TRBJ1-4,-,TRBV7-2,-,TGTGCCAGCAGCTTATCCGCAACAGAAAAACTGTTTTTT,CASSLSATEKLFF
TRBJ1-2,-,TRBV28,-,TGTGCCAGCACCCCTTCCGGGACACTCGGCAGCTATGGCTACACCTTC,CASTPSGTLGSYGYTF
TRBJ2-1,-,TRBV19,-,TGTGCCAGTAACCGGGGGGCCCGTAACAATGAGCAGTTCTTC,CASNRGARNNEQFF
TRBJ2-5,TRBD2,TRBV5-1,-,TGCGCCAGCAGCTTGAGGACTAGCGGGGGAGAGACCCAGTACTTC,CASSLRTSGGETQYF
TRBJ1-4,TRBD1,TRBV7-8,-,TGTGCCAGCAGCCGTCCAACAGAGACAGGGCGTAATGAAAAACTGTTTTTT,CASSRPTETGRNEKLFF
TRBJ1-5,-,TRBV3-1/TRBV3-2,-,TGTGCCAGCAGCCAAGACACACAGCCCCAGCATTTT,CASSQDTQPQHF
TRBJ1-2,TRBD1,TRBV2,-,TGTGCCAGCAGGGGACAGGCGACTTCTAACTATGGCTACACCTTC,CASRGQATSNYGYTF
TRBJ1-3,-,TRBV7-9,-,TGTGCCAGCAGTCGGCAGGCTTTAGAAGGAAACACCATATATTTT,CASSRQALEGNTIYF
TRBJ2-7,TRBD1,TRBV3-1/TRBV3-2,-,TGTGCCAGCAGCCAAGGCACAGGGGGCGAGCAGTACTTC,CASSQGTGGEQYF
TRBJ2-1,TRBD1,TRBV5-6,-,TGTGCCAGCAGCTTGGGGGCCGGGACAGGGAACAATGAGCAGTTCTTC,CASSLGAGTGNNEQFF
TRBJ1-1,-,TRBV10-3,-,TGTGCCATCAGTGAACCCGGGTTGTCCGAAGCTTTCTTT,CAISEPGLSEAFF
TRBJ1-5,-,TRBV12-5,few,TGTGCTAGTGTCACCACGGTTACAACAGTGGTCAATTGGGCCCAGCATTTT,CASVTTVTTVVNWAQHF